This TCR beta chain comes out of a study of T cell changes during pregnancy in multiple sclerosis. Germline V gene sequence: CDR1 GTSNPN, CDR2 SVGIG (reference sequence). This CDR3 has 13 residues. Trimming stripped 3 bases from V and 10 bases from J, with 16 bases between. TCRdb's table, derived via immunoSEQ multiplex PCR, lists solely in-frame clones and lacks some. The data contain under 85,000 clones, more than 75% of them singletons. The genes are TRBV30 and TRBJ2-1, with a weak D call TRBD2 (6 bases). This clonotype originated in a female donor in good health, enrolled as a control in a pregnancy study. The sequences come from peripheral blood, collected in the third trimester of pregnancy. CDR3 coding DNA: TGTGCCTGGAGGGTCATCGGGGGTCGGGAGCAGTTCTTC. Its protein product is CAWRVIGGREQFF.